This T cell receptor beta chain was captured in a study of blood T cells in healthy people across ages. Findings of the study overall: Roughly linear declines in TCR beta diversity per million T cells occurred with age.

Primed by a sample-barcoded 5' primer and a J-beta primer mix, a second PCR proceeded for about 7 to 11 cycles. Each cDNA molecule was tagged by a template-switch adaptor that had 12 random nucleotides. TCRdb redid the calling of the 5' RACE reads with MiXCR, one entry per CDR3 protein. The sample includes around 870,000 distinct CDR3 sequences, roughly 26% of them seen just once. There are 18 residues in the CDR3. V was pared by 0 bases and J by 4 bases, with 19 bases between. Germline V lookup: CDR1 MNHEY, CDR2 SVGAGI. Concerning this clonotype: The antigen remains unidentified.

Each donor supplied 7.5 to 10 milliliters of peripheral blood. PBMCs were isolated at a quantity of at least 7 million per sample. Sequencing input: blood. The TCR originated in a woman over 75 in good health. This chain joins TRBV6-5 and TRBJ1-5; D gene uncertain. DNA for the CDR3: TGTGCCAGCAGTTACTCTCTAACGGTGCGTTCCGGGAATCAGCCCCAGCATTTT. This codes for CASSYSLTVRSGNQPQHF.